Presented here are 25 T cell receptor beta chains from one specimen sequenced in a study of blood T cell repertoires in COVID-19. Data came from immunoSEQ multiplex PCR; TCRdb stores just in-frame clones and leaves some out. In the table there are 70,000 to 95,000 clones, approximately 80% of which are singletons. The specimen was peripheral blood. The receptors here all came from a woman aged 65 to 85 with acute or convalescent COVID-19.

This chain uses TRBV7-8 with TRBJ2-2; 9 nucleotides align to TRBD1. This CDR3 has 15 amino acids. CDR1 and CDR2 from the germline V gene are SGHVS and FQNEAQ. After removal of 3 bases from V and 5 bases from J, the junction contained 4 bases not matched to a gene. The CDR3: CASSFRDRVTGELFF. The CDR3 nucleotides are TGTGCCAGCAGCTTCCGGGACAGGGTAACCGGGGAGCTGTTTTTT. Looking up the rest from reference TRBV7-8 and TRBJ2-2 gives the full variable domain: GAGVSQSPRYKVAKRGQDVALRCDPISGHVSLFWYQQALGQGPEFLTYFQNEAQLDKSGLPSDRFFAERPEGSVSTLKIQRTQQEDSAVYLCASSFRDRVTGELFFGEGSRLTVL.

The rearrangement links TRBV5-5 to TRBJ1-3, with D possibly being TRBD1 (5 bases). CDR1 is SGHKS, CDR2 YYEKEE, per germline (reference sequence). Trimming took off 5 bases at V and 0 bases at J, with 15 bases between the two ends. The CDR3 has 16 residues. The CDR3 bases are TGTGCCAGCAGATATGGAGGGACCGGCTCTGGAAACACCATATATTTT. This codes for CASRYGGTGSGNTIYF.

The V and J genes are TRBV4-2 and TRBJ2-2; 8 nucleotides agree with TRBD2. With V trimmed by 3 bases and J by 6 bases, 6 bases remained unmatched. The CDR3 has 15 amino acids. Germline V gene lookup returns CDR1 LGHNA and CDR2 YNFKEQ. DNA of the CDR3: TGTGCCAGCAGCCAGGCCGGACTAGCAGCCGGGGAGCTGTTTTTT. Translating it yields CASSQAGLAAGELFF.

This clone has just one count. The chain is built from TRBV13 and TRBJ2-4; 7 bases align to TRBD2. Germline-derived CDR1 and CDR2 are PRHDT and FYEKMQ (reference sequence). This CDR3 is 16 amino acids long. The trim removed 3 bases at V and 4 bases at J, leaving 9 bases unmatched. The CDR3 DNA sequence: TGTGCCAGCAGCTTGACGGGACTAAGTAGAAAAAACATTCAGTACTTC. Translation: CASSLTGLSRKNIQYF.

The CDR3 DNA follows: TGCAGGACTACAGGGCTAACGGGGACTGAAGCTTTCTTT. Translation gives CRTTGLTGTEAFF. This sequence joins TRBV29-1 and TRBJ1-1; D might be TRBD1 (6 bases). CDR3 length: 13 amino acids. CDR1 SQVTM and CDR2 ANQGSEA come from the germline V gene. The whole variable domain, filled in from reference TRBV29-1 and TRBJ1-1, reads SAVISQKPSRDICQRGTSLTIQCQVDSQVTMMFWYRQQPGQSLTLIATANQGSEATYESGFVIDKFPISRPNLTFSTLTVSNMSPEDSSIYLCRTTGLTGTEAFFGQGTRLTVV.

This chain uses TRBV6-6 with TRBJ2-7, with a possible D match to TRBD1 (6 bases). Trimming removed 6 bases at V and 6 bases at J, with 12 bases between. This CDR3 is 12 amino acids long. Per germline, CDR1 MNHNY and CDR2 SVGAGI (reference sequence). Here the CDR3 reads CASRTGSSEQYF. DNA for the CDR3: TGTGCCAGCAGAACAGGGTCTTCCGAGCAGTACTTC.

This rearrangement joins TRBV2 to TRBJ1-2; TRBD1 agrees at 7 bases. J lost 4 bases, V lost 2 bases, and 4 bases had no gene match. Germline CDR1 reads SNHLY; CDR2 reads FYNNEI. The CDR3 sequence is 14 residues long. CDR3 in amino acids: CASSEFNRGYGYTF. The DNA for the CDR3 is TGTGCCAGCAGTGAATTTAACAGGGGCTATGGCTACACCTTC.

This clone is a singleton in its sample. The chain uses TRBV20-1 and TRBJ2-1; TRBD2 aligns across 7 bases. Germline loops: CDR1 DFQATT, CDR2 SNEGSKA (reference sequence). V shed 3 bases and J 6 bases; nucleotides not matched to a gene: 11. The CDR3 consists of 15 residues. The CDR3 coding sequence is TGCAGTGCTAGTAAGGCTAGCGGCCTTATCAATGAGCAGTTCTTC. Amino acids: CSASKASGLINEQFF.

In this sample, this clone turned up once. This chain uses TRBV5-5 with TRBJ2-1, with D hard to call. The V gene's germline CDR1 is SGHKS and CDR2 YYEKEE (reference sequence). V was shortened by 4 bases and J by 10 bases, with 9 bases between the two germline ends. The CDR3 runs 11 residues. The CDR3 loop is CASSPHVEQFF. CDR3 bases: TGTGCCAGCAGCCCACACGTGGAGCAGTTCTTC.

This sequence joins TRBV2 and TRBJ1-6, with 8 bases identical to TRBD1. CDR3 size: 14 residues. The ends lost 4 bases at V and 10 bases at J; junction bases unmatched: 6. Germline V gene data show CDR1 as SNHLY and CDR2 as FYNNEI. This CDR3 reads CASSADRVGSPLHF. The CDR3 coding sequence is TGTGCCAGCAGTGCGGACAGGGTTGGATCACCCCTCCACTTT. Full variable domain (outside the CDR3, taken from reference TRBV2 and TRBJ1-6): EPEVTQTPSHQVTQMGQEVILRCVPISNHLYFYWYRQILGQKVEFLVSFYNNEISEKSEIFDDQFSVERPDGSNFTLKIRSTKLEDSAMYFCASSADRVGSPLHFGNGTRLTVT.

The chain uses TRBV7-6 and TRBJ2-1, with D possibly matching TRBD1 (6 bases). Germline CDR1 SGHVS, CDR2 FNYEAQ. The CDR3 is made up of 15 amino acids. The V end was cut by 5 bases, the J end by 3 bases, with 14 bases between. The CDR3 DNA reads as TGTGCCAGCAGCCTCGGGACACCACTCTACAATGAGCAGTTCTTC. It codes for CASSLGTPLYNEQFF.

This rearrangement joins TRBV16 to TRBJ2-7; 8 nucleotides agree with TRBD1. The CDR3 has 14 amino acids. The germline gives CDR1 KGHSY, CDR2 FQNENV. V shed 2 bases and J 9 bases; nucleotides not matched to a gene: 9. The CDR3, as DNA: TGTGCCAGCAGCCAACCGGGACAGGTTTGGACGCAGTACTTC. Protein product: CASSQPGQVWTQYF.

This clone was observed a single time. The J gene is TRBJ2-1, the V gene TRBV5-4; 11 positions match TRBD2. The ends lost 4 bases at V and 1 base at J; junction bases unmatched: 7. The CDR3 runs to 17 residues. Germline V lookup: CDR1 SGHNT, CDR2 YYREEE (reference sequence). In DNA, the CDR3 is TGTGCCAGCAGCGCATGGGGACTAGCGGCTTCCTACAATGAGCAGTTCTTC. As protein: CASSAWGLAASYNEQFF. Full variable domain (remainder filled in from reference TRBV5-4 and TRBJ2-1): ETGVTQSPTHLIKTRGQQVTLRCSSQSGHNTVSWYQQALGQGPQFIFQYYREEENGRGNFPPRFSGLQFPNYSSELNVNALELDDSALYLCASSAWGLAASYNEQFFGPGTRLTVL.

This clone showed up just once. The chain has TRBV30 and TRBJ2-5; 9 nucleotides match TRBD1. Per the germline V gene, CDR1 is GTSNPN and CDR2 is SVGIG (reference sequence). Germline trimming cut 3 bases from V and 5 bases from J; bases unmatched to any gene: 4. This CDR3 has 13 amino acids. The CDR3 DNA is TGTGCCTGGAGACAGGGGGCCAGGGAGACCCAGTACTTC. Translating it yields CAWRQGARETQYF.

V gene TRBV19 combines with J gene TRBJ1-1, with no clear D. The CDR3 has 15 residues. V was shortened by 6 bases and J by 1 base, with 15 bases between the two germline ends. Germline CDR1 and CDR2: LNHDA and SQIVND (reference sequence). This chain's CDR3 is CASRKDGRENTEAFF. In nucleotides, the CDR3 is TGTGCCAGTAGGAAGGATGGGAGGGAGAACACTGAAGCTTTCTTT.

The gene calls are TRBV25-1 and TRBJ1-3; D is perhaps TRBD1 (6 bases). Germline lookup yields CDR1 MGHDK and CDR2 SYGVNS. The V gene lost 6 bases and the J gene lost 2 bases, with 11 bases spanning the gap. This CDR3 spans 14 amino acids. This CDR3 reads CASRQGSTGNTIYF. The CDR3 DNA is TGTGCCAGCAGACAGGGAAGCACTGGAAACACCATATATTTT.

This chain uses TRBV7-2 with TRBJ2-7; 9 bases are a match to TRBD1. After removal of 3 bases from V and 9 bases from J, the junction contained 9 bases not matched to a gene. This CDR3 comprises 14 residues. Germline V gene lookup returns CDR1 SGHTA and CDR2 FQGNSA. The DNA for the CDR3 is TGTGCCAGCAGCTTCCGGGACAGGGAAAGTGGGCAGTACTTC. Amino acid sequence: CASSFRDRESGQYF.

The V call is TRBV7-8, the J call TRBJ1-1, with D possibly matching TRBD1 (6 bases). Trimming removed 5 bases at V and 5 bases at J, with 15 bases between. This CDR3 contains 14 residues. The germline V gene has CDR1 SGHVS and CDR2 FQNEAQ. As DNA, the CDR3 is TGTGCCAGCAGCCTCAGAGAGGGGGGGACTGAAGCTTTCTTT. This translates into CASSLREGGTEAFF.

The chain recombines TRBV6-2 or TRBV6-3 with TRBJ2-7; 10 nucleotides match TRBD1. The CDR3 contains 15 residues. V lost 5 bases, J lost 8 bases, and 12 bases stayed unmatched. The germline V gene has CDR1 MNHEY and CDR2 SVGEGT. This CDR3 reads CASSQVGTGDFQQYF. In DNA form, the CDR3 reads TGTGCCAGCAGTCAGGTTGGGACAGGGGATTTTCAGCAGTACTTC.

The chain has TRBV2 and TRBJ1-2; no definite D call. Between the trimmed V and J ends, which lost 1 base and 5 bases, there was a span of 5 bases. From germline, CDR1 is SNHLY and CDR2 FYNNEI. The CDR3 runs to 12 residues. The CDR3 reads CASSEERYGYTF. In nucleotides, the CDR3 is TGTGCCAGCAGTGAAGAGAGGTATGGCTACACCTTC.

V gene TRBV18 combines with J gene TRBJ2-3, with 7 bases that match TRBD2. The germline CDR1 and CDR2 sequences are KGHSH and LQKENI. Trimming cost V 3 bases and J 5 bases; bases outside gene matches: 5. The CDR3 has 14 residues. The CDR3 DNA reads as TGTGCCAGCTCACCTACTCTAGCGGTAGATACGCAGTATTTT. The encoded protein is CASSPTLAVDTQYF.

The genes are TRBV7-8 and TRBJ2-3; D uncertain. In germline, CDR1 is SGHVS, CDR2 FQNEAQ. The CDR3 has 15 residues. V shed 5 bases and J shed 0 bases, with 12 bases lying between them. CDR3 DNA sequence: TGTGCCAGCAGCGGCGACGGAGCTAGCACAGATACGCAGTATTTT. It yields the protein CASSGDGASTDTQYF.

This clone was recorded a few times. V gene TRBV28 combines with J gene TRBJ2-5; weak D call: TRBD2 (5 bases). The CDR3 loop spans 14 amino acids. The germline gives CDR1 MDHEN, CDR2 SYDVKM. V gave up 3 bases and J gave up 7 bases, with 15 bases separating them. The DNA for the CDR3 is TGTGCCAGCAGTTTCGGGCTAGCTTCACCGACCCAGTACTTC. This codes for CASSFGLASPTQYF.

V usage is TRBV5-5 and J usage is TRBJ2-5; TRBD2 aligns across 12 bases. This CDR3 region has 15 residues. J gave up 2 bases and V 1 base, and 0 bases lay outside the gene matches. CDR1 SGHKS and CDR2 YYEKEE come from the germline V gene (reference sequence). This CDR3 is CASSLTSGRQETQYF. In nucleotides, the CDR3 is TGTGCCAGCAGCTTGACTAGCGGGAGGCAAGAGACCCAGTACTTC.

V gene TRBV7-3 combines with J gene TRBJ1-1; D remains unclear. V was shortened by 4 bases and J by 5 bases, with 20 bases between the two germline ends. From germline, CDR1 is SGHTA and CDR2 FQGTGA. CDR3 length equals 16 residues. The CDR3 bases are TGTGCCAGCAGCTCCCGGGGAGATTGGGCTCGGACTGAAGCTTTCTTT. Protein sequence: CASSSRGDWARTEAFF.